The entry below describes one T cell receptor (beta chain). The antigen is not known. This sample was taken from a study of T cell responses to AZD1222 COVID-19 vaccine. Overall study findings and caveats: Donors were chiefly white British, with a greater number of females, and clonal diversity was perhaps underestimated. Vaccine-related CD4 TCRs covered spike, predominating at 160-218 and 743-854.

This table comes from immunoSEQ multiplex PCR, and its TCRdb copy is limited to in-frame clones, with some not included. The profile covers about 100,000 clones, with roughly 86% appearing a single time and 4% to 5% taken by the ten largest. V was cut by 1 base and J by 2 bases, with 18 bases left in between. The CDR3 covers 17 residues. Germline V gives CDR1 SGHTA, CDR2 FQGNSA. Sequenced here: peripheral blood, sampled on day 0 of MenACWY control vaccination. This receptor was identified in an adult in good health. The chain carries TRBV7-2 and TRBJ2-7, with D perhaps matching TRBD2 (5 bases). For the CDR3, the DNA is TGTGCCAGCAGCTTAGGAGGCGGAGGTTCATTCACCTACGAGCAGTACTTC. This codes for CASSLGGGGSFTYEQYF.